The 32 T cell receptor beta chains below were found in one sample sequenced in a study of cytomegalovirus exposure and HLA in healthy donors. PCR employed 60 Vbeta and 13 Jbeta primers. Profiled with immunoSEQ multiplex PCR; TCRdb holds only in-frame clones, not every one. The table includes about 120,000 clones, 82% detected once. Sequencing was performed on PBMCs. The receptors stem from a man aged 30 to 39 in good health and CMV-seropositive.

The gene calls are TRBV11-2 and TRBJ2-5; D remains ambiguous. V shed 3 bases and J shed 4 bases, with 9 bases lying between them. CDR3 length: 13 amino acids. Germline CDR1 SGHAT, CDR2 FQNNGV. CDR3 amino acids: CASSFLSGETQYF. The CDR3 DNA sequence: TGTGCCAGCAGCTTCCTTTCCGGAGAGACCCAGTACTTC.

The rearrangement links TRBV5-4 to TRBJ2-6, with TRBD2 identical over 8 bases. CDR1 and CDR2 (germline): SGHNT, YYREEE (reference sequence). CDR3 length: 16 residues. J gave up 4 bases and V 3 bases, and 6 bases lay outside the gene matches. Here the CDR3 DNA reads TGTGCCAGCAGCTCGGGAGGGGAGGCCGGGGCCAACGTCCTGACTTTC. It encodes CASSSGGEAGANVLTF.

The table lists this clone with a count of one. The chain joins TRBV9 to TRBJ2-5; 7 bases are a match to TRBD2. The germline CDR1 and CDR2 sequences are SGDLS and YYNGEE. Trimming removed 3 bases from V and 5 bases from J; junction bases left unmatched: 10. The CDR3 loop spans 15 amino acids. CDR3 sequence (DNA): TGTGCCAGCAGCGCAAGCGGGACTCAGGAGGAGACCCAGTACTTC. This sequence encodes CASSASGTQEETQYF.

V is TRBV10-3 and J is TRBJ1-2; D gene ambiguous. The CDR3 is 12 residues long. The germline gives CDR1 ENHRY, CDR2 SYGVKD. With 5 bases removed from V and 4 bases from J, the gap between germline ends came to 8 bases. The chain's CDR3 is CAISTTFYGYTF. CDR3 in DNA: TGTGCCATCAGTACCACTTTCTATGGCTACACCTTC.

The V gene is TRBV6-4, the J gene TRBJ1-1, with unresolved D. V lost 5 bases to trimming and J lost 7 bases, with 14 bases between them. In germline, CDR1 is MRHNA, CDR2 SNTAGT. This CDR3 has 13 amino acids. This CDR3 reads CASSRSSTVEAFF. The CDR3, as DNA: TGTGCCAGCAGTCGAAGTTCTACGGTTGAAGCTTTCTTT.

This chain links TRBV12-5 with TRBJ2-2, with TRBD1 matching over 8 bases. The germline V gene encodes CDR1 LGHNT and CDR2 FRNRAP. The junction had 3 bases not matched to a gene; V was cut back by 6 bases and J by 6 bases. The length of the CDR3 is 13 residues. The CDR3 region has the DNA TGTGCTAGTGGCCTGACAGGGGCCGGGGAGCTGTTTTTT. Translating it yields CASGLTGAGELFF.

The V gene is TRBV29-1, the J gene TRBJ1-3; D might be TRBD1 (5 bases). Trimming removed 4 bases from V and 1 base from J, with 8 bases in between. Germline V gene sequence: CDR1 SQVTM, CDR2 ANQGSEA. This CDR3 is built from 13 residues. The CDR3 DNA is TGCAGCGTTGTAGGGGTATCTGGAAACACCATATATTTT. Protein: CSVVGVSGNTIYF. Based on the CDR3 plus reference TRBV29-1 and TRBJ1-3, the full variable domain is SAVISQKPSRDICQRGTSLTIQCQVDSQVTMMFWYRQQPGQSLTLIATANQGSEATYESGFVIDKFPISRPNLTFSTLTVSNMSPEDSSIYLCSVVGVSGNTIYFGEGSWLTVV.

The chain uses TRBV5-1 and TRBJ2-5, with D possibly TRBD2 on 5 matching bases. Germline values: CDR1 SGHRS, CDR2 YFSETQ. CDR3 length: 14 amino acids. The V gene lost 1 base and the J gene lost 2 bases, with 9 bases spanning the gap. The CDR3 loop reads CASSLNPGQETQYF. The CDR3 DNA is TGCGCCAGCAGCTTGAACCCGGGACAAGAGACCCAGTACTTC.

This chain uses TRBV7-3 with TRBJ1-6, with no clear D. Trimming shortened V by 5 bases and J by 4 bases, and 6 bases separated the two germline ends. The CDR3 is made up of 13 amino acids. Germline CDR1 reads SGHTA; CDR2 reads FQGTGA. The CDR3 reads CASSPGYNSPLHF. The CDR3, as DNA: TGTGCCAGCAGCCCGGGGTATAATTCACCCCTCCACTTT.

This clone was seen more than once but under ten times. V usage is TRBV9 and J usage is TRBJ2-1; the match to TRBD2 covers 8 bases. This CDR3 region has 14 residues. Germline trimming cut 1 base from V and 5 bases from J; bases unmatched to any gene: 2. Germline lookup yields CDR1 SGDLS and CDR2 YYNGEE. The CDR3 sequence: CASSVSGGNNEQFF. The CDR3 region has the DNA TGTGCCAGCAGCGTAAGCGGGGGAAACAATGAGCAGTTCTTC.

V usage is TRBV10-1 and J usage is TRBJ2-2; D is unresolved. This CDR3 contains 13 residues. Trimming shortened V by 0 bases and J by 4 bases, and 3 bases separated the two germline ends. Per the germline V gene, CDR1 is WNHNN and CDR2 is SYGVQD (reference sequence). The CDR3 reads CASSESITGELFF. Here the CDR3 DNA reads TGCGCCAGCAGTGAGTCCATCACCGGGGAGCTGTTTTTT.

This chain links TRBV5-6 with TRBJ1-2, with D uncertain. This CDR3 has 14 amino acids. The germline V gene encodes CDR1 SGHDT and CDR2 YYEEEE. V was shortened by 4 bases and J by 6 bases, with 16 bases between the two germline ends. Here the CDR3 DNA reads TGTGCCAGCAGCCCACGGGTCTTCCTGGATGGCTACACCTTC. Protein: CASSPRVFLDGYTF.

DNA for the CDR3: TGTGCCAGCAGCACGGCGGGGGCGGATACGCAGTATTTT. Translation: CASSTAGADTQYF. This chain uses TRBV13 with TRBJ2-3; tentative D call: TRBD2 (7 bases). The CDR3 contains 13 residues. Germline CDR1 reads PRHDT; CDR2 reads FYEKMQ (reference sequence). The V gene lost 5 bases and the J gene lost 6 bases, with 12 bases spanning the gap.

This chain's CDR3 is CASGYMGQGAGYTF. DNA of the CDR3: TGTGCCAGCGGATACATGGGACAGGGCGCTGGCTACACCTTC. The gene calls are TRBV6-1 and TRBJ1-2, with 9 bases identical to TRBD1. With V trimmed by 8 bases and J by 7 bases, 11 bases remained unmatched. Looked up from germline, CDR1 is MNHNS and CDR2 is SASEGT. CDR3 length equals 14 residues.

This clone was seen only once. This chain uses TRBV11-3 with TRBJ2-1; weak D call: TRBD1 (5 bases). CDR1 is SGHNT and CDR2 is YENEEA in the germline V gene. CDR3 length equals 15 residues. Trimming removed 3 bases from V and 8 bases from J, with 17 bases in between. The CDR3 sequence is CASSLWGPEEHEQFF. In DNA, the CDR3 is TGTGCCAGCAGCTTGTGGGGCCCCGAGGAGCATGAGCAGTTCTTC.

The chain uses TRBV5-1 and TRBJ1-3; 7 bases are a match to TRBD1. Germline V gene sequence: CDR1 SGHRS, CDR2 YFSETQ. The CDR3 length is 13 residues. Losses at the gene ends were 4 bases for V and 5 bases for J; bases not matched to a gene: 3. The CDR3 is CASSLDRRNTIYF. Here the CDR3 DNA reads TGCGCCAGCAGCCTGGACAGGAGAAACACCATATATTTT. The entire variable domain, with the rest obtained from reference TRBV5-1 and TRBJ1-3, is as follows: KAGVTQTPRYLIKTRGQQVTLSCSPISGHRSVSWYQQTPGQGLQFLFEYFSETQRNKGNFPGRFSGRQFSNSRSEMNVSTLELGDSALYLCASSLDRRNTIYFGEGSWLTVV.

This rearrangement joins TRBV14 to TRBJ2-3; 10 nucleotides match TRBD2. CDR3 length: 18 amino acids. After removal of 0 bases from V and 1 base from J, the junction contained 7 bases not matched to a gene. Germline CDR1 is SGHDN and CDR2 is FVKESK. The CDR3 sequence: CASSQERGAGGRTDTQYF. The CDR3 DNA reads TGTGCCAGCAGCCAAGAGAGAGGAGCGGGAGGGCGCACAGATACGCAGTATTTT.

The CDR3 nucleotides are TGTGCCAGCACCCTCGGACAAATTGGAGATACGCAGTATTTT. Translating gives CASTLGQIGDTQYF. The rearrangement uses TRBV9 and TRBJ2-3; tentatively, D is TRBD1 (5 bases). In germline, CDR1 is SGDLS, CDR2 YYNGEE. CDR3 length: 14 residues. Trimming shortened V by 6 bases and J by 5 bases, and 16 bases separated the two germline ends.

This clone occurred once. The chain is built from TRBV5-1 and TRBJ1-1; the D gene is possibly TRBD1 (5 bases). V was trimmed by 1 base and J by 4 bases, leaving 11 bases between them. Germline V CDR1 and CDR2: SGHRS, YFSETQ. The length of the CDR3 is 14 residues. The CDR3 reads CASSLFGGSTEAFF. CDR3 nucleotide sequence: TGCGCCAGCAGCTTGTTCGGGGGGAGCACTGAAGCTTTCTTT.

This chain joins TRBV7-6 and TRBJ2-7; tentative D call: TRBD1 (5 bases). Germline lookup yields CDR1 SGHVS and CDR2 FNYEAQ. Trimming took 3 bases from V and 4 from J, leaving 7 bases between them. CDR3 length equals 12 residues. DNA for the CDR3: TGTGCCAGCAGCTTCAGGGAATACGAGCAGTACTTC. Translated, it gives CASSFREYEQYF.

The chain combines TRBV5-1 with TRBJ2-5; 8 bases fit TRBD2. The CDR3 runs 14 residues. The V gene's germline CDR1 is SGHRS and CDR2 YFSETQ. Trimming cost V 1 base and J 4 bases; bases outside gene matches: 3. The CDR3 spells CASSLFGGAETQYF. The CDR3 nucleotides read TGCGCCAGCAGCTTGTTCGGGGGGGCAGAGACCCAGTACTTC.

The genes are TRBV7-6 and TRBJ2-1; 8 bases line up with TRBD2. Per germline, CDR1 SGHVS and CDR2 FNYEAQ. V gave up 2 bases and J gave up 9 bases; unmatched junction bases: 12. There are 16 residues in the CDR3. The CDR3 is CASSLPPAGVPREQFF. The DNA of the CDR3 is TGTGCCAGCAGCTTACCCCCAGCGGGAGTTCCTCGTGAGCAGTTCTTC. Drawing the rest from reference TRBV7-6 and TRBJ2-1, the complete variable domain is GAGVSQSPRYKVTKRGQDVALRCDPISGHVSLYWYRQALGQGPEFLTYFNYEAQQDKSGLPNDRFSAERPEGSISTLTIQRTEQRDSAMYRCASSLPPAGVPREQFFGPGTRLTVL.

The chain carries TRBV11-2 and TRBJ2-1; a weak D match, TRBD1 (6 bases). Trimming cost V 6 bases and J 5 bases, with 17 bases left between them. CDR1 and CDR2 (germline): SGHAT, FQNNGV. There are 15 residues in the CDR3. As DNA, the CDR3 is TGTGCCAGCAGATTACACGGGACAACTCACAATGAGCAGTTCTTC. Its protein product is CASRLHGTTHNEQFF.

V and J are TRBV6-6 and TRBJ1-4; D uncertain. The CDR3 covers 15 residues. Trimming stripped 4 bases from V and 6 bases from J, with 15 bases between. From germline, CDR1 is MNHNY and CDR2 SVGAGI (reference sequence). The CDR3 loop reads CASSSERGRDEKLFF. CDR3 DNA: TGTGCCAGCAGTTCAGAACGGGGAAGGGATGAAAAACTGTTTTTT.

The chain has TRBV5-1 and TRBJ1-6, with D tentatively TRBD1 (6 bases). Germline V gives CDR1 SGHRS, CDR2 YFSETQ. The length of the CDR3 is 15 residues. The V end was cut by 0 bases, the J end by 9 bases, with 13 bases between. The CDR3 sequence: CASSLGSTGFSPLHF. The CDR3 DNA reads as TGCGCCAGCAGCTTGGGGTCTACAGGGTTTTCACCCCTCCACTTT. The whole variable domain, remainder taken from reference TRBV5-1 and TRBJ1-6, is KAGVTQTPRYLIKTRGQQVTLSCSPISGHRSVSWYQQTPGQGLQFLFEYFSETQRNKGNFPGRFSGRQFSNSRSEMNVSTLELGDSALYLCASSLGSTGFSPLHFGNGTRLTVT.

The chain recombines TRBV7-9 with TRBJ2-5; 7 bases align to TRBD1. The germline V gene encodes CDR1 SEHNR and CDR2 FQNEAQ (reference sequence). J was trimmed by 4 bases and V by 2 bases; bases with no gene match: 4. The CDR3 extends over 14 amino acids. The DNA for the CDR3 is TGTGCCAGCAGCTTAAGGGCAGGGGGAGAGACCCAGTACTTC. Protein: CASSLRAGGETQYF.

V gene TRBV2 combines with J gene TRBJ1-3; D is uncertain. V dropped 8 bases and J dropped 2 bases, with 10 bases sitting between them. The CDR3 runs to 13 residues. Germline values: CDR1 SNHLY, CDR2 FYNNEI. In DNA, the CDR3 is TGTGCCAGCGCCCCAGAGGCTGGAAACACCATATATTTT. Protein: CASAPEAGNTIYF. The entire variable domain, with the rest obtained from reference TRBV2 and TRBJ1-3, is as follows: EPEVTQTPSHQVTQMGQEVILRCVPISNHLYFYWYRQILGQKVEFLVSFYNNEISEKSEIFDDQFSVERPDGSNFTLKIRSTKLEDSAMYFCASAPEAGNTIYFGEGSWLTVV.

The CDR3 nucleotides read TGTGCCAGTCTGGATTTACGCGGGACAGGGGTAAGCGCGTTGAGTGTAGGAACTGAAGCTTTCTTT. Translating it yields CASLDLRGTGVSALSVGTEAFF. V gene TRBV19 combines with J gene TRBJ1-1, with TRBD1 matching 10 bases. CDR3 length: 22 residues. Per the germline V gene, CDR1 is LNHDA and CDR2 is SQIVND (reference sequence). V gave up 8 bases and J gave up 5 bases; unmatched junction bases: 32.

This clone has just one count. This chain uses TRBV28 with TRBJ2-1; D remains unclear. The germline V gene has CDR1 MDHEN and CDR2 SYDVKM. The CDR3 covers 13 residues. V was clipped by 6 bases and J by 0 bases, with 6 bases between them. CDR3 in amino acids: CASRLFSYNEQFF. The CDR3 DNA follows: TGTGCCAGCAGGCTATTCTCCTACAATGAGCAGTTCTTC.

A single count supports this clone. The chain employs TRBV6-6 and TRBJ1-4, with TRBD1 matching 7 bases. The CDR3 spans 15 residues. The ends lost 3 bases at V and 6 bases at J; junction bases unmatched: 7. CDR1 and CDR2 from the germline V gene are MNHNY and SVGAGI (reference sequence). The DNA of the CDR3 is TGTGCCAGCAGTTATTCGGGGACAGCGGATGAAAAACTGTTTTTT. Translation: CASSYSGTADEKLFF.

CDR3 sequence: CASSVADVGTVLAGELFF. The CDR3 DNA reads as TGTGCCAGCAGCGTAGCGGATGTCGGGACAGTATTAGCCGGGGAGCTGTTTTTT. This chain links TRBV9 with TRBJ2-2; 7 bases are a match to TRBD1. The V gene's germline CDR1 is SGDLS and CDR2 YYNGEE. With V trimmed by 0 bases and J by 6 bases, 14 bases remained unmatched. The CDR3 consists of 18 residues.

V usage is TRBV18 and J usage is TRBJ2-7, with D possibly matching TRBD1 (6 bases). Germline CDR1 and CDR2: KGHSH and LQKENI. The CDR3 sequence is 14 residues long. V lost 3 bases and J 3 bases, leaving 12 bases between the germline ends. As DNA, the CDR3 is TGTGCCAGCTCACCCACGGGACAAGGCTACGAGCAGTACTTC. This gives the protein CASSPTGQGYEQYF.